This T cell receptor beta chain was sequenced in a study of blood T cells in healthy people across ages. General study findings and limits: When set beside aged donors, long-lived donors presented more naive CD4+ cells and higher diversity. Per million T cells, the diversity of TCR beta decreased roughly linearly as age advanced.

CDR3 length: 12 residues. Germline V gene sequence: CDR1 SGHAT, CDR2 FQDESV (reference sequence). The V end lost 2 bases, the J end lost 9 bases, and 8 bases lay between the germline ends. There are a few counts of this clonotype. What it binds is unknown. The second PCR ran about 6 to 12 cycles with a sample-barcoded 5' primer and J-beta primers. TCRdb reprocessed the 5' RACE reads with MiXCR, giving one entry per CDR3 protein. The sample has around 1,000,000 distinct CDR3 sequences; roughly 24% are singletons. The same data also contributed to another study, on T cells of mothers and their children. That publication notes: Extracted RNA, in its entirety, went into cDNA synthesis at around 1.5 ug per 15 ul.

The chain recombines TRBV11-1 with TRBJ2-4; D call uncertain. The source is a girl aged 2-10 years in good health. The sequenced material came from blood. In DNA, the CDR3 is TGTGCCAGCAGCTTAAAGGTCGGCATTCAGTACTTC. Translation: CASSLKVGIQYF.